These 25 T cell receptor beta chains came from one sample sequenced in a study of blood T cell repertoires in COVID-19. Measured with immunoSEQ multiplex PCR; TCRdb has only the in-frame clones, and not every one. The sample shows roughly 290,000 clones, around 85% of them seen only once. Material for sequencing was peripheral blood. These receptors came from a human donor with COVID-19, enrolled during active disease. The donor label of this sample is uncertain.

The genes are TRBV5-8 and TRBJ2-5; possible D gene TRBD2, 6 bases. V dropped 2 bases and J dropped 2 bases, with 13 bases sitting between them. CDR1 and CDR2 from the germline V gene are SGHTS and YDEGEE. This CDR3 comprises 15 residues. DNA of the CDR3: TGTGCCAGCAGCTTACCCGCTGGAGGGCAAGAGACCCAGTACTTC. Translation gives CASSLPAGGQETQYF.

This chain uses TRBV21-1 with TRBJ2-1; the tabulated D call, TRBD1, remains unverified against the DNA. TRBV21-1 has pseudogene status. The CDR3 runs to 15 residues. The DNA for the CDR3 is TGTGCCAGCAGCGATGACAGGGGGCTCTGCAATGAGCAGTTCTTC. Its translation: CASSDDRGLCNEQFF.

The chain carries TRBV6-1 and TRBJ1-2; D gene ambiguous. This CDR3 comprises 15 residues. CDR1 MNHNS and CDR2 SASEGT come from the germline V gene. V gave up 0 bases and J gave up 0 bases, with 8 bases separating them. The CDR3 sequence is CASSEATGANYGYTF. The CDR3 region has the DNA TGTGCCAGCAGTGAAGCAACGGGAGCTAACTATGGCTACACCTTC.

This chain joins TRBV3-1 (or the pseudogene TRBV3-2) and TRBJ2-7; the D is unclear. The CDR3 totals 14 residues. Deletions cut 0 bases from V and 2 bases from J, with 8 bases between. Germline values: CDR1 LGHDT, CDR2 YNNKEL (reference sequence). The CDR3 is CASSQDASTYEQYF. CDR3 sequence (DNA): TGTGCCAGCAGCCAAGATGCGAGCACCTACGAGCAGTACTTC.

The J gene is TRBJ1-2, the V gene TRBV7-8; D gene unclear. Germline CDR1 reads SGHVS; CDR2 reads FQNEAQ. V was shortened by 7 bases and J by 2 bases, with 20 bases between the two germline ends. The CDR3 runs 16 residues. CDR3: CASTPSGAIGNYGYTF. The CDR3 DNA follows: TGTGCCAGCACCCCAAGCGGAGCGATTGGCAACTATGGCTACACCTTC.

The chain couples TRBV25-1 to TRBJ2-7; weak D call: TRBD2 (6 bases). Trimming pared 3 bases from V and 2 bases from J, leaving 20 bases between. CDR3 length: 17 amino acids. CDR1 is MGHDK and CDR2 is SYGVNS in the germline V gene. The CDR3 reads CASSDFSTGTGTYEQYF. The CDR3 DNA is TGTGCCAGCAGTGACTTCTCCACCGGGACTGGAACCTACGAGCAGTACTTC.

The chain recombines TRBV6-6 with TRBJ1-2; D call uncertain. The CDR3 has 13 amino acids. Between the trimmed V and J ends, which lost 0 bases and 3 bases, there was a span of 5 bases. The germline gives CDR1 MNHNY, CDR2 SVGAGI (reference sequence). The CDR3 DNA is TGTGCCAGCAGTTACTCGGCCGACTATGGCTACACCTTC. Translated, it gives CASSYSADYGYTF.

CDR3 residues: CASTPGGGNDQPQHF. Written as DNA, the CDR3 is TGTGCCAGCACCCCCGGGGGGGGAAACGATCAGCCCCAGCATTTT. The V gene is TRBV28, the J gene TRBJ1-5, with D possibly TRBD1 on 5 matching bases. The CDR3 runs 15 residues. The V end was cut by 7 bases, the J end by 5 bases, with 18 bases between. Germline lookup yields CDR1 MDHEN and CDR2 SYDVKM. Drawing the rest from reference TRBV28 and TRBJ1-5, the complete variable domain is DVKVTQSSRYLVKRTGEKVFLECVQDMDHENMFWYRQDPGLGLRLIYFSYDVKMKEKGDIPEGYSVSREKKERFSLILESASTNQTSMYLCASTPGGGNDQPQHFGDGTRLSIL.

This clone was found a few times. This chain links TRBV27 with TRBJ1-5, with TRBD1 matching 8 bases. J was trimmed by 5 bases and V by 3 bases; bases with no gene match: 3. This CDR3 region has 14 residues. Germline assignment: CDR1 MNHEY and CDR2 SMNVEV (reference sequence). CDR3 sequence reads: CASSLDRAHQPQHF. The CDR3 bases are TGTGCCAGCAGTTTGGACAGGGCGCATCAGCCCCAGCATTTT.

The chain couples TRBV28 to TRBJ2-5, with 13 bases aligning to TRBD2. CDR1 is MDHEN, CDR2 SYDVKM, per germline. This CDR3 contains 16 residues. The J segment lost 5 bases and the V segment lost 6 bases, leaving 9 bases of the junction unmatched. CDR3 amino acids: CASRRTSGSVEETQYF. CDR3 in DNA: TGTGCCAGCAGAAGGACTAGCGGGAGTGTAGAGGAGACCCAGTACTTC.

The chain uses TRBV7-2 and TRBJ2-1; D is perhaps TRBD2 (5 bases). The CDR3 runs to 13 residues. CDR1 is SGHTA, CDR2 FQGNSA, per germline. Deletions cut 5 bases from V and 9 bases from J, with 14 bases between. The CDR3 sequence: CASSGRRRGEQFF. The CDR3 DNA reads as TGTGCCAGCAGCGGGAGAAGGAGAGGTGAGCAGTTCTTC.

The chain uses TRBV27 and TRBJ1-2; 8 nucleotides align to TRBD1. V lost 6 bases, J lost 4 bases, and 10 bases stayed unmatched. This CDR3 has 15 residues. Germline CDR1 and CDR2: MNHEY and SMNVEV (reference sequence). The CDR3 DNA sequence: TGTGCCAGCAGCCGCTTGGGCAGGGGGCCCTATGGCTACACCTTC. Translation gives CASSRLGRGPYGYTF.

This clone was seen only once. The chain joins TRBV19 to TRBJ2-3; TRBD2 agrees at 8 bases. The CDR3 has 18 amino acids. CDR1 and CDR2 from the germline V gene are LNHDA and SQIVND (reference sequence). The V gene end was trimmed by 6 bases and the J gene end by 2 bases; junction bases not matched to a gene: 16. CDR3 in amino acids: CASRLAVGSRVTTDTQYF. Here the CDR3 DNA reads TGTGCCAGTAGACTAGCGGTCGGGAGTAGGGTCACCACAGATACGCAGTATTTT.

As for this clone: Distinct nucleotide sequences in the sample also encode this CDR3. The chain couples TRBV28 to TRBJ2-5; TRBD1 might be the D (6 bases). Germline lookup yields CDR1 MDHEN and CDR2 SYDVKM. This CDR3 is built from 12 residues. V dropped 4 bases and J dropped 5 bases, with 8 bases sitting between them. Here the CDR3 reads CASSWGRETQYF. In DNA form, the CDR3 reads TGTGCCAGCAGTTGGGGGCGGGAGACCCAGTACTTC.

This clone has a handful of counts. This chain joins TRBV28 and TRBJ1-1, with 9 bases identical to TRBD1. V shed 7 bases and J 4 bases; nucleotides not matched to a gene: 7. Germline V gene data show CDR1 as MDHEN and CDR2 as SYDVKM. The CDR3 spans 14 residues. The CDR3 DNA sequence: TGTGCCAGCACCAACGACAGGGGGGCCACTGAAGCTTTCTTT. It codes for CASTNDRGATEAFF.

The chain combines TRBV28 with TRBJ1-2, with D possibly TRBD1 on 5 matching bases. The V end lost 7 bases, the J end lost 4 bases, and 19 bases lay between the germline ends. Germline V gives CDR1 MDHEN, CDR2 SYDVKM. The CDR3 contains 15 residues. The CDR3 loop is CASIAPGGGIYGYTF. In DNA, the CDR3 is TGTGCCAGCATCGCCCCCGGGGGGGGGATCTATGGCTACACCTTC.

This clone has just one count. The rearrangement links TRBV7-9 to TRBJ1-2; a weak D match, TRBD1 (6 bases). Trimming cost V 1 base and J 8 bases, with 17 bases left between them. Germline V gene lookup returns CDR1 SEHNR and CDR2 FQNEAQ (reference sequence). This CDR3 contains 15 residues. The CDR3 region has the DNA TGTGCCAGCAGCTTAGAATTGGCAGGGGCCCTGGGCTACACCTTC. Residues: CASSLELAGALGYTF.

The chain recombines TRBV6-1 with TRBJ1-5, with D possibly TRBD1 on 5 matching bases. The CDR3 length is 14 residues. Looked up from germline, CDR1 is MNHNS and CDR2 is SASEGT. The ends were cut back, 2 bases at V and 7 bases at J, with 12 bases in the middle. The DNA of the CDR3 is TGTGCCAGCAGTGAACTCCGGGGGGTCCAGCCCCAGCATTTT. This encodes CASSELRGVQPQHF.

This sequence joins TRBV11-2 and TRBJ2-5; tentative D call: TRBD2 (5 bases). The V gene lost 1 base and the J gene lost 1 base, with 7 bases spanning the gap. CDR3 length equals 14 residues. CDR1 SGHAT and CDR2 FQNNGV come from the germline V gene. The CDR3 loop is CASSLGAAQETQYF. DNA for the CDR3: TGTGCCAGCAGCTTAGGAGCGGCCCAAGAGACCCAGTACTTC.

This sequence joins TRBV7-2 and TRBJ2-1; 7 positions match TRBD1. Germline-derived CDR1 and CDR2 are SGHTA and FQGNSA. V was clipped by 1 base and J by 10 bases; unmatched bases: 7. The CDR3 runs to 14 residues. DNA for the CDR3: TGTGCCAGCAGCTTAGAGGGGGCGGTCGGGGAGCAGTTCTTC. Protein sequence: CASSLEGAVGEQFF. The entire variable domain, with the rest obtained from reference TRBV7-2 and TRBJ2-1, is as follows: GAGVSQSPSNKVTEKGKDVELRCDPISGHTALYWYRQSLGQGLEFLIYFQGNSAPDKSGLPSDRFSAERTGGSVSTLTIQRTQQEDSAVYLCASSLEGAVGEQFFGPGTRLTVL.

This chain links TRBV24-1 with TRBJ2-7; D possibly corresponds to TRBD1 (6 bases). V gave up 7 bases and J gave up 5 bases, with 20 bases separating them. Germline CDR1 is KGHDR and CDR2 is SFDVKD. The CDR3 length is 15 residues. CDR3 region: CATSPSGRGANEQYF. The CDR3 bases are TGTGCCACCAGCCCCTCGGGCAGGGGAGCAAACGAGCAGTACTTC.

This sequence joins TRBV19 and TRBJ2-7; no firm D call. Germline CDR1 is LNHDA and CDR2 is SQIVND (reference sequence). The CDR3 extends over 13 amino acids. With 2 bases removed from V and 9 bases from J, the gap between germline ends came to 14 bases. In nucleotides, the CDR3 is TGTGCCAGTAGTATAAGAACAGACGAGCCGCAGTACTTC. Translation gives CASSIRTDEPQYF.

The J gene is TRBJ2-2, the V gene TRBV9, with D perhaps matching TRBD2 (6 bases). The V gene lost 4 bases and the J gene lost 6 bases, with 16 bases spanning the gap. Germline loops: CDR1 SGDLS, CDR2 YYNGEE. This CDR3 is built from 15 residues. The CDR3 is CASSFHLGLPGELFF. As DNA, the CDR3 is TGTGCCAGCAGCTTCCACCTGGGACTTCCCGGGGAGCTGTTTTTT. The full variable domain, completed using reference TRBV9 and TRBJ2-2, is DSGVTQTPKHLITATGQRVTLRCSPRSGDLSVYWYQQSLDQGLQFLIQYYNGEERAKGNILERFSAQQFPDLHSELNLSSLELGDSALYFCASSFHLGLPGELFFGEGSRLTVL.

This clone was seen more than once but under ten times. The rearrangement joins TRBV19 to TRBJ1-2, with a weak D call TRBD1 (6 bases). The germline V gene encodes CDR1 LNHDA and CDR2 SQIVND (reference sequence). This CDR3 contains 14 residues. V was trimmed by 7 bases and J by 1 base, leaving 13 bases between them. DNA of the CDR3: TGTGCCAGTACCGACAGGAATTATAACTATGGCTACACCTTC. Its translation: CASTDRNYNYGYTF.

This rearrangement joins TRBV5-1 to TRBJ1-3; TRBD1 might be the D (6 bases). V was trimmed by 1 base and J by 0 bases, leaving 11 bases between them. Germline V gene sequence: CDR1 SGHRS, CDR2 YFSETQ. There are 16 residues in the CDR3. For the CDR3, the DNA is TGCGCCAGCAGCTTGAGGGGGGGCGACTCTGGAAACACCATATATTTT. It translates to CASSLRGGDSGNTIYF.